The present TCR beta chain was sequenced within a study of blood T cell repertoires in COVID-19. CDR1 and CDR2 from the germline V gene are SGHVS and FQNEAQ. The CDR3 runs 16 residues. J lost 15 bases, V lost 0 bases, and 14 bases had no gene match. Sequencing used immunoSEQ multiplex PCR; TCRdb keeps in-frame clones, though not all of them. The sample holds more than 250,000 clones; 70% to 90% are singletons and the top ten take roughly 5.2%. The chain uses TRBV7-8 and TRBJ1-6; 7 bases match TRBD1. The sequenced sample was PBMCs or T cells enriched from blood (not recorded which). The origin of this receptor is a woman in her thirties who had recovered from COVID-19. CDR3 in DNA: TGTGCCAGCAGCTTAGCGAGGGCAGGGGGGATTTTGCTCCTCCACTTT. Amino acids: CASSLARAGGILLLHF.